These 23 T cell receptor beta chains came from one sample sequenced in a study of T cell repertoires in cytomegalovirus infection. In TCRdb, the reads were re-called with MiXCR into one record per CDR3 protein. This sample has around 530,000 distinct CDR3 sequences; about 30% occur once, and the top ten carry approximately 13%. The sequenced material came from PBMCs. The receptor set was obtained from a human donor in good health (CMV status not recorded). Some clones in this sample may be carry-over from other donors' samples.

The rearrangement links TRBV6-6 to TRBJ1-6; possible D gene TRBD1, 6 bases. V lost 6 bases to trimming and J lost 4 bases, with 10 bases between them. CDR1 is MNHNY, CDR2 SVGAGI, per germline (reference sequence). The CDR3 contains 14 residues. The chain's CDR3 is CASSWTDYNSPLHF. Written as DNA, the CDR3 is TGTGCCAGCAGCTGGACAGATTATAATTCACCCCTCCACTTT.

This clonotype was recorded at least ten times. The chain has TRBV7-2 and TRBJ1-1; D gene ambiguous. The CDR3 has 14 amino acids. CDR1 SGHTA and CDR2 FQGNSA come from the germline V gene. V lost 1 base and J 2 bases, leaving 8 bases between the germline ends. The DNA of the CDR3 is TGTGCCAGCAGCTTAGTTGCAGCCAACACTGAAGCTTTCTTT. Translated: CASSLVAANTEAFF.

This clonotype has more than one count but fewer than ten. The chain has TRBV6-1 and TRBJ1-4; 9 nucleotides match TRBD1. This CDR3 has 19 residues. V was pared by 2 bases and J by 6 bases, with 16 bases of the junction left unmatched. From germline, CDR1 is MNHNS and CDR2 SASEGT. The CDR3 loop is CASSEIPGQGLRWYEKLFF. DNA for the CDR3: TGTGCCAGCAGTGAAATTCCGGGACAGGGCTTGAGGTGGTATGAAAAACTGTTTTTT.

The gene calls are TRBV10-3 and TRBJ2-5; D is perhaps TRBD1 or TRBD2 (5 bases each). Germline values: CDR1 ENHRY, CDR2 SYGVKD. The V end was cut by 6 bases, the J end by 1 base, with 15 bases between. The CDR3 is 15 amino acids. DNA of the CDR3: TGTGCCATCAGCTCCGGGACGGAGCTCCAAGAGACCCAGTACTTC. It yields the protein CAISSGTELQETQYF.

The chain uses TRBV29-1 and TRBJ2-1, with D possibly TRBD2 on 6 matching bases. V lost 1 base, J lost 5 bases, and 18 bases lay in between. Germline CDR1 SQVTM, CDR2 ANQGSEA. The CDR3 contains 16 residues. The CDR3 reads CSVEGFQDYLNNEQFF. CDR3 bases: TGCAGCGTTGAAGGTTTTCAGGACTACCTCAACAATGAGCAGTTCTTC.

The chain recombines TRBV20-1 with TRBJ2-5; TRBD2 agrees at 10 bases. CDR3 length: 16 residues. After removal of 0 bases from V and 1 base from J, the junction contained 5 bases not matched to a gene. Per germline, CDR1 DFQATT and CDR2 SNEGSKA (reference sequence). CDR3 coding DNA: TGCAGTGCTAGAGATCCTAGCGGGGGAACCCAAGAGACCCAGTACTTC. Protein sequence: CSARDPSGGTQETQYF.

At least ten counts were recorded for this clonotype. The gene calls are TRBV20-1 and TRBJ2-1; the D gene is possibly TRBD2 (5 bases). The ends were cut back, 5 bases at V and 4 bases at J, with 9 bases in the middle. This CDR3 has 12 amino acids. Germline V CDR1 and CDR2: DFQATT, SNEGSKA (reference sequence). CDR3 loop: CSAGERYNEQFF. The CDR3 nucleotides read TGCAGTGCTGGGGAGCGGTACAATGAGCAGTTCTTC.

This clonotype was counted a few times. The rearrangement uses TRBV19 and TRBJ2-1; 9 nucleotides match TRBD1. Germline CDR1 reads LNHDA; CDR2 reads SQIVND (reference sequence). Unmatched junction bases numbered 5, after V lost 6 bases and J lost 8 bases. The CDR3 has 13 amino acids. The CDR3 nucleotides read TGTGCCAGTAGGGGAACAGGGGGCTATGAGCAGTTCTTC. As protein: CASRGTGGYEQFF.

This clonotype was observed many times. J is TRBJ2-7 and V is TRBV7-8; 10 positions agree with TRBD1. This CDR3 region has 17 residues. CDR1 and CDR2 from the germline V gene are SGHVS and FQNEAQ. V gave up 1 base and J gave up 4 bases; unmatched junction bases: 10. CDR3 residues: CASSLGGTGAIYYEQYF. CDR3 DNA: TGTGCCAGCAGCTTAGGTGGGACAGGGGCGATTTATTACGAGCAGTACTTC.

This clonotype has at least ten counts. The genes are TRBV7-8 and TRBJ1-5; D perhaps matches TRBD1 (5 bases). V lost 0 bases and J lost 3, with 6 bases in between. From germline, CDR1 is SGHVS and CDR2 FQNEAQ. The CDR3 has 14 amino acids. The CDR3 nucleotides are TGTGCCAGCAGCTTAGCAGGGACCAATCAGCCCCAGCATTTT. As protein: CASSLAGTNQPQHF.

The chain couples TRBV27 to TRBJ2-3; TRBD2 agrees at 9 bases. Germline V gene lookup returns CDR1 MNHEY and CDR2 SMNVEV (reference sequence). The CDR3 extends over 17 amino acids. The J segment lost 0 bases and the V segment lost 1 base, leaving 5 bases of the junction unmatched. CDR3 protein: CASSLYASGISTDTQYF. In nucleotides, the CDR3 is TGTGCCAGCAGTTTATATGCTAGCGGGATTAGCACAGATACGCAGTATTTT.

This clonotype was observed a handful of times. CDR3 nucleotide sequence: TGTGCCAGCAGAATAACAGGGCCAGCTAACTATGGCTACACCTTC. It encodes CASRITGPANYGYTF. The rearrangement uses TRBV27 and TRBJ1-2; a possible D gene is TRBD1 (6 bases). Germline lookup yields CDR1 MNHEY and CDR2 SMNVEV (reference sequence). V was shortened by 6 bases and J by 0 bases, with 14 bases between the two germline ends. This CDR3 comprises 15 residues.

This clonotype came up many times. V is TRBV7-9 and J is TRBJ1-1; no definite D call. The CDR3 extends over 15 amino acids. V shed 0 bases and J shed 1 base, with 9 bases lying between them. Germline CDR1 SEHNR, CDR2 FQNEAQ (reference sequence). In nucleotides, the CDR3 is TGTGCCAGCAGCTTAGCTGGCCTTACGAACACTGAAGCTTTCTTT. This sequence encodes CASSLAGLTNTEAFF.

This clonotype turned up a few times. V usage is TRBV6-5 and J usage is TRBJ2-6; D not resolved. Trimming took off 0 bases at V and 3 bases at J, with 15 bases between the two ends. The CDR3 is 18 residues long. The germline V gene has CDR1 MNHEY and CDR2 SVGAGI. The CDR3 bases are TGTGCCAGCAGTTACTCTACATTGGGCTTAGGTGGGGCCAACGTCCTGACTTTC. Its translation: CASSYSTLGLGGANVLTF.

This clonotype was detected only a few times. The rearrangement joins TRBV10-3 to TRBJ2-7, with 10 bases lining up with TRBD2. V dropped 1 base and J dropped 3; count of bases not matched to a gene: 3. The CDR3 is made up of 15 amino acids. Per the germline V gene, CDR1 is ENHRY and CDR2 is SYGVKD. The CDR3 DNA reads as TGTGCCATCAGTGAGTTACGACTAGCGGGCTACGAGCAGTACTTC. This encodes CAISELRLAGYEQYF.

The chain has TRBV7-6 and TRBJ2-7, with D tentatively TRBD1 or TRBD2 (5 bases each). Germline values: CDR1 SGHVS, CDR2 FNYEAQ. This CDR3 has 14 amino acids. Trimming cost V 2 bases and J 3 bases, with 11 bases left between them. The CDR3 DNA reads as TGTGCCAGCAGCTTAAACGGGACGGACTACGAGCAGTACTTC. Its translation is CASSLNGTDYEQYF.

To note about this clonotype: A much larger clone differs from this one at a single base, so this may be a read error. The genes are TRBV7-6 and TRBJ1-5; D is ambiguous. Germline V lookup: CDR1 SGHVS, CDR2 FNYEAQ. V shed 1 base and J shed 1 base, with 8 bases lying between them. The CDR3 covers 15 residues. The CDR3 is CASSLGVLSNQPQHF. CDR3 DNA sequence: TGTGCCAGCAGCTTAGGGGTTTTGAGCAATCAGCCCCAGCATTTT. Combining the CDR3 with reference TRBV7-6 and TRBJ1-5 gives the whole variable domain GAGVSQSPRYKVTKRGQDVALRCDPISGHVSLYWYRQALGQGPEFLTYFNYEAQQDKSGLPNDRFSAERPEGSISTLTIQRTEQRDSAMYRCASSLGVLSNQPQHFGDGTRLSIL.

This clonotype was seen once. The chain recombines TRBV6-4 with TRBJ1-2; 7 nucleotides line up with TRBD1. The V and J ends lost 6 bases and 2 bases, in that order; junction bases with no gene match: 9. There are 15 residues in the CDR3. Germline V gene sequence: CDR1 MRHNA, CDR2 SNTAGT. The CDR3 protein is CASRLNRGGNYGYTF. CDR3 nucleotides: TGTGCCAGCAGATTAAACAGGGGAGGAAACTATGGCTACACCTTC.

The CDR3 DNA follows: TGTGCCAGCAGTTTACCCGGGACCGGGGAGCTGTTTTTT. Residues: CASSLPGTGELFF. The chain recombines TRBV27 with TRBJ2-2; D ambiguous. V was trimmed by 2 bases and J by 5 bases, leaving 6 bases between them. Germline V gene data show CDR1 as MNHEY and CDR2 as SMNVEV (reference sequence). The CDR3 is 13 amino acids.

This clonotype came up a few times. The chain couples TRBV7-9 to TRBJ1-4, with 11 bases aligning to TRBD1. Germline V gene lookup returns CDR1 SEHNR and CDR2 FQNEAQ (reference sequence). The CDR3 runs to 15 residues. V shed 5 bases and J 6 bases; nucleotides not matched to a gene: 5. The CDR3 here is CASSPGQGGDEKLFF. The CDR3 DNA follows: TGTGCCAGCAGCCCGGGACAGGGGGGAGATGAAAAACTGTTTTTT.

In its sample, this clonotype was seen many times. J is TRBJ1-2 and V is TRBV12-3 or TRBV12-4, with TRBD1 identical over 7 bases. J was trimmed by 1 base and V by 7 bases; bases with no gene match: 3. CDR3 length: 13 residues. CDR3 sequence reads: CASTQGHNYGYTF. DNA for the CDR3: TGTGCCAGCACACAGGGGCATAACTATGGCTACACCTTC.

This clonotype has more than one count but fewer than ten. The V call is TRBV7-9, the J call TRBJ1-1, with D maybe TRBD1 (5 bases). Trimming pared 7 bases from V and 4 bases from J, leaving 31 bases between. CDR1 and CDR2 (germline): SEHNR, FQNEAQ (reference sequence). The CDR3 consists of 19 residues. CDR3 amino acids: CASTPTMGTEALEGTEAFF. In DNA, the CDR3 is TGTGCCAGCACCCCCACCATGGGGACGGAGGCTCTGGAGGGCACTGAAGCTTTCTTT.

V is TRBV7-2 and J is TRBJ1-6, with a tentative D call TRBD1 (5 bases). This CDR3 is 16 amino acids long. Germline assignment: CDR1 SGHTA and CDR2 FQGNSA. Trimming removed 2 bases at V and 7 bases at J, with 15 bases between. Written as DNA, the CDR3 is TGTGCCAGCAGCTTATCCCGGGGACGGGCAAATTCACCCCTCCACTTT. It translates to CASSLSRGRANSPLHF.